These T cell receptor beta chains were read from a single sample in a study of T cells in Graves' hyperthyroidism and ophthalmopathy. TCRdb ran MiXCR on the multiplex PCR reads and lists one entry per CDR3 protein. The table shows around 350,000 distinct CDR3 sequences, with about 19% occurring only once. The sample consisted of blood. The receptor set was obtained from a woman younger than 30 with Graves' hyperthyroidism. Both conserved end residues are part of each CDR3. Each record gives: J gene, CDR3 length, clone size, V gene, D gene, CDR3 protein, CDR3 DNA. A D gene is named only where the DNA matches it firmly. Clone sizes are given selectively: once, few, many, or a class where the clone is expanded.

>TRBJ1-6|17|few|TRBV6-5|NA
CASSYHSARPGDSPLHF
TGTGCCAGCAGTTACCATAGCGCCCGCCCGGGGGATTCACCCCTCCACTTT
>TRBJ1-2|13|many|TRBV2|NA
CASSEGGGLGYTF
TGTGCCAGCAGTGAAGGTGGAGGGCTTGGCTACACCTTC
>TRBJ2-7|12|many|TRBV2|NA
CASSELGEGQYF
TGTGCCAGCAGTGAATTGGGGGAAGGGCAGTACTTC
>TRBJ2-7|13|many|TRBV27|TRBD1
CASSFDRGYEQYF
TGTGCCAGCAGTTTTGACAGGGGCTACGAGCAGTACTTC
>TRBJ2-7|15|NA|TRBV12-3/TRBV12-4|TRBD1
CASSQPGQASYEQYF
TGTGCCAGCAGCCAACCCGGACAGGCCTCCTACGAGCAGTACTTC
>TRBJ1-1|15|many|TRBV4-1|NA
CASSQGHGGDTEAFF
TGCGCCAGCAGCCAAGGTCACGGGGGAGACACTGAAGCTTTCTTT
>TRBJ2-7|16|NA|TRBV5-5|NA
CASSLAQGFRSYEQYF
TGTGCCAGCAGCTTGGCCCAGGGGTTCAGGTCCTACGAGCAGTACTTC
>TRBJ2-7|14|many|TRBV5-4|NA
CASSWRGQNYEQYF
TGTGCCAGCAGCTGGCGGGGACAGAACTACGAGCAGTACTTC
>TRBJ2-7|13|many|TRBV20-1|TRBD2
CSAMPSGGYEQYF
TGCAGTGCTATGCCTAGCGGGGGCTACGAGCAGTACTTC
>TRBJ2-5|13|many|TRBV5-4|NA
CASSLWGRKTQYF
TGTGCCAGCAGCTTGTGGGGGCGAAAGACCCAGTACTTC
>TRBJ2-1|13|NA|TRBV7-9|NA
CASSFSSRPEQFF
TGTGCCAGCAGCTTCTCCAGTCGGCCTGAGCAGTTCTTC
>TRBJ2-7|15|many|TRBV7-8|NA
CASSPVAGPRREQYF
TGTGCCAGCAGCCCGGTCGCGGGCCCCCGGAGGGAGCAGTACTTC
>TRBJ1-2|15|many|TRBV12-3/TRBV12-4|NA
CASSLTGGGYYGYTF
TGTGCCAGCAGTTTAACGGGGGGCGGTTACTATGGCTACACCTTC
>TRBJ2-7|14|NA|TRBV28|NA
CASSLHGALVEQYF
TGTGCCAGCAGTCTCCACGGGGCATTGGTCGAGCAGTACTTC
>TRBJ1-5|17|many|TRBV4-1|NA
CASSQGAGGGWVRPQHF
TGCGCCAGCAGCCAAGGGGCAGGCGGGGGGTGGGTGAGGCCCCAGCATTTT
>TRBJ1-5|17|many|TRBV28|NA
CASSYALRVRGDQPQHF
TGTGCCAGCAGTTATGCGCTCCGGGTCAGGGGAGATCAGCCCCAGCATTTT
>TRBJ1-2|16|once|TRBV16|NA
CASSPWPLDRSYGYTF
TGTGCCAGCAGCCCCTGGCCCCTCGACAGGAGCTATGGCTACACCTTC
>TRBJ1-1|12|many|TRBV5-1|NA
CASSAGQFEAFF
TGCGCCAGCAGCGCAGGACAGTTTGAAGCTTTCTTT
>TRBJ2-5|14|many|TRBV6-1|TRBD2
CASKLAGGQETQYF
TGTGCCAGCAAACTAGCGGGGGGGCAAGAGACCCAGTACTTC
>TRBJ2-7|15|NA|TRBV30|TRBD2
CAWSVPRSGRYEQYF
TGTGCCTGGAGTGTACCACGTAGCGGGAGATACGAGCAGTACTTC